A single sample gave rise to the 16 T cell receptor beta chains below, sequenced in a study of shared clonotypes between healthy human individuals. Profiled with immunoSEQ multiplex PCR; TCRdb holds only in-frame clones, not every one. Counted here are roughly 500,000 clones, more than 65% occurring once; the ten biggest clones make up roughly 13%. Sequencing input: PBMCs. These receptors came from a woman aged 40 to 50 in good health. Some clones in this sample may be carry-over from other donors' samples.

V usage is TRBV6-1 and J usage is TRBJ2-7; 8 bases agree with TRBD1. V gave up 8 bases and J gave up 2 bases; unmatched junction bases: 11. The CDR3 length is 15 residues. Per germline, CDR1 MNHNS and CDR2 SASEGT. This CDR3 reads CASRRGPGDAYEQYF. The CDR3 coding sequence is TGTGCCAGCCGCAGGGGGCCGGGAGACGCCTACGAGCAGTACTTC.

This clone was observed a handful of times. With only one base between it and a far larger clone, this is likely a read error. The same CDR3 can be traced to other DNA sequences in this sample. The chain couples TRBV30 to TRBJ1-5, with 12 bases fitting TRBD1. Germline V gene sequence: CDR1 GTSNPN, CDR2 SVGIG (reference sequence). This CDR3 has 17 amino acids. The CDR3 sequence: CAWSALGGQGASQPQHF. CDR3 DNA sequence: TGCGCCTGGAGTGCCCTCGGGGGACAGGGGGCGAGTCAGCCCCAGCATTTT.

The table lists this clone with many counts. This chain uses TRBV18 with TRBJ2-2; 8 positions match TRBD1. The CDR3 totals 14 residues. The V and J ends lost 5 bases and 6 bases, in that order; junction bases with no gene match: 5. Germline-derived CDR1 and CDR2 are KGHSH and LQKENI. This chain's CDR3 is CASSSDRVAGELFF. DNA of the CDR3: TGTGCCAGCTCATCGGACAGGGTGGCCGGGGAGCTGTTTTTT.

The chain combines TRBV11-3 with TRBJ2-5; 8 bases match TRBD1. Germline V CDR1 and CDR2: SGHNT, YENEEA. V was clipped by 5 bases and J by 5 bases; unmatched bases: 7. The CDR3 is made up of 14 amino acids. CDR3 sequence: CASSDRGSGETQYF. The CDR3 coding sequence is TGTGCCAGCAGCGACAGGGGAAGCGGGGAGACCCAGTACTTC.

In this sample, this clone turned up once. The likely explanation is a read error, given a far larger clone one base away. The same CDR3 is also encoded by other DNA sequences in this sample. This chain uses TRBV7-2 with TRBJ2-7, with D perhaps TRBD2 (5 bases). This CDR3 has 15 residues. V was cut by 1 base and J by 4 bases, with 14 bases left in between. The germline V gene encodes CDR1 SGHTA and CDR2 FQGNSA. In DNA form, the CDR3 reads TGTGCCAGCAGCTTAGGACTTGGTTCGGGGTACGAGCAGTACTTC. This gives the protein CASSLGLGSGYEQYF.

The chain uses TRBV5-1 and TRBJ2-7; 8 nucleotides agree with TRBD2. This CDR3 region has 15 residues. V lost 2 bases and J lost 6; bases outside the gene matches: 10. In germline, CDR1 is SGHRS, CDR2 YFSETQ. The CDR3 sequence is CASSFAPGGQVEQYF. CDR3 DNA: TGCGCCAGCAGCTTCGCGCCGGGAGGGCAGGTCGAGCAGTACTTC.

This clone appeared a single time. Since a much larger clone is just one base distant, this may be a read error. V gene TRBV7-6 combines with J gene TRBJ1-2; TRBD1 matches 9 bases. The J segment lost 4 bases and the V segment lost 5 bases, leaving 2 bases of the junction unmatched. CDR3 length: 13 residues. Germline V gene data show CDR1 as SGHVS and CDR2 as FNYEAQ. The CDR3 sequence is CASSLQGAYGYTF. The CDR3 bases are TGTGCCAGCAGCCTACAGGGGGCCTATGGCTACACCTTC.

Only a few counts were recorded for this clone. A read error is possible here, since a much larger clone lies one base away. Other nucleotide sequences from this sample produce the same CDR3. The gene calls are TRBV5-1 and TRBJ1-2; 8 bases match TRBD1. After removal of 2 bases from V and 3 bases from J, the junction contained 0 bases not matched to a gene. The CDR3 contains 13 residues. CDR1 and CDR2 (germline): SGHRS, YFSETQ. This chain's CDR3 is CASSLQGDYGYTF. CDR3 bases: TGCGCCAGCAGCTTACAGGGGGACTATGGCTACACCTTC.

The chain is built from TRBV5-4 and TRBJ2-3; TRBD2 agrees at 11 bases. The CDR3 totals 16 residues. Germline CDR1 SGHNT, CDR2 YYREEE (reference sequence). Unmatched junction bases numbered 8, after V lost 5 bases and J lost 3 bases. As DNA, the CDR3 is TGTGCCAGCAGATCCGGGACTAGCGGAGGAACAGATACGCAGTATTTT. Translated, it gives CASRSGTSGGTDTQYF.

V and J are TRBV7-3 and TRBJ2-7, with 8 bases lining up with TRBD1. This CDR3 is built from 16 residues. Germline V gene sequence: CDR1 SGHTA, CDR2 FQGTGA. The V gene end was trimmed by 5 bases and the J gene end by 3 bases; junction bases not matched to a gene: 12. The CDR3 reads CASSPARTGISYEQYF. The CDR3 DNA reads TGTGCCAGCAGCCCCGCTCGGACAGGGATTAGCTACGAGCAGTACTTC.

This rearrangement joins TRBV7-9 to TRBJ2-1, with 9 bases that match TRBD2. V lost 5 bases to trimming and J lost 6 bases; unmatched junction nucleotides: 8. CDR1 and CDR2 (germline): SEHNR, FQNEAQ (reference sequence). This CDR3 has 15 residues. Here the CDR3 DNA reads TGTGCCAGCAGCAACGGGACTAGCTGGCCCAATGAGCAGTTCTTC. This codes for CASSNGTSWPNEQFF.

About this clone itself: This sequence is one base from a far larger clone and is likely a read error. At the DNA level, this CDR3 is encoded by other sequences in the same sample as well. This chain links TRBV30 with TRBJ1-2, with D unclear. The V end lost 5 bases, the J end lost 8 bases, and 12 bases lay between the germline ends. Germline lookup yields CDR1 GTSNPN and CDR2 SVGIG (reference sequence). The CDR3 is 11 residues long. The CDR3 nucleotides are TGTGCCTGGGGACCATCCCGGGGCTACACCTTC. Amino acids: CAWGPSRGYTF. Full variable domain (missing parts from reference TRBV30 and TRBJ1-2): SQTIHQWPATLVQPVGSPLSLECTVEGTSNPNLYWYRQAAGRGLQLLFYSVGIGQISSEVPQNLSASRPQDRQFILSSKKLLLSDSGFYLCAWGPSRGYTFGSGTRLTVV.

The V gene is TRBV4-2, the J gene TRBJ2-7, with D possibly TRBD2 on 5 matching bases. The CDR3 has 15 amino acids. Trimming cost V 0 bases and J 2 bases, with 11 bases left between them. The germline V gene has CDR1 LGHNA and CDR2 YNFKEQ. CDR3: CASSQDLLDPYEQYF. In DNA, the CDR3 is TGTGCCAGCAGCCAAGATTTACTAGACCCCTACGAGCAGTACTTC.

DNA for the CDR3: TGTGCCAGCAGCCAAGCTGGGGGGTCTAATGAAAAACTGTTTTTT. It is translated as CASSQAGGSNEKLFF. The rearrangement joins TRBV4-2 to TRBJ1-4; possible D gene TRBD1, 5 bases. The CDR3 spans 15 residues. Germline loops: CDR1 LGHNA, CDR2 YNFKEQ. Between the trimmed V and J ends, which lost 1 base and 3 bases, there was a span of 9 bases.

The chain has TRBV7-9 and TRBJ2-3; TRBD2 aligns across 10 bases. Unmatched junction bases numbered 2, after V lost 2 bases and J lost 6 bases. Germline values: CDR1 SEHNR, CDR2 FQNEAQ (reference sequence). The CDR3 totals 14 residues. The CDR3 DNA reads TGTGCCAGCAGCTTAAAAGCGGGAGGGGATACGCAGTATTTT. Its protein is CASSLKAGGDTQYF.

About this clone itself: A much larger clone lies a single base off, so this may be a read error. The same CDR3 is also encoded by other DNA sequences in this sample. V and J are TRBV5-1 and TRBJ2-5; 7 bases map to TRBD2. CDR3 length: 16 residues. CDR1 SGHRS and CDR2 YFSETQ come from the germline V gene. In DNA, the CDR3 is TGCGCCAGCAGCTTGGGGGGAGGGAGAGCCCAACAGACCCAGTACTTC. It codes for CASSLGGGRAQQTQYF.